This T cell receptor (beta chain) came from a study of blood T cell repertoires in COVID-19. Libraries were prepared by immunoSEQ multiplex PCR; TCRdb keeps only in-frame clonotypes and omits some of them. The sample has around 35,000 clones; about nine tenths are singletons. This clone was observed once. The CDR3 spans 16 residues. Trimming removed 2 bases from V and 0 bases from J, with 14 bases in between. In germline, CDR1 is GTSNPN, CDR2 SVGIG (reference sequence). The clonotype comes from a human donor in a cohort sampled during active COVID-19. The V gene is TRBV30, the J gene TRBJ1-3; maybe TRBD1 (6 bases). The sample consisted of peripheral blood. This chain's CDR3 is CAWSQNTGLSGNTIYF. CDR3 DNA sequence: TGTGCCTGGAGTCAGAACACAGGGCTCTCTGGAAACACCATATATTTT.